This T cell receptor (beta chain) emerged from a study of blood T cell repertoires in COVID-19. Study-level background: T cells, B-cell-depleted T cells, or PBMCs supplied cDNA or gDNA.

Original methodology: Estimation of nucleated cell counts was performed using reference gene primer amplification. Here immunoSEQ multiplex PCR was the method, and the copy in TCRdb shows in-frame clones only, minus some. D and trimming come from the DNA, and the V and J calls and clone size come from that table. The table records 120,000 to 150,000 clones, 80% to 90% of them present only once. Germline trimming cut 1 base from V and 3 bases from J; bases unmatched to any gene: 9. Germline CDR1 and CDR2: SGHKS and YYEKEE (reference sequence). The CDR3 consists of 16 residues. Input material: peripheral blood. The V gene is TRBV5-5, the J gene TRBJ2-7; TRBD1 matches at 8 bases. This sequence originates from a man between 60 and 75 years old with active or convalescent COVID-19. The CDR3 sequence: CASSLYGQGIIYEQYF. CDR3 sequence (DNA): TGTGCCAGCAGCTTGTACGGACAGGGTATTATCTACGAGCAGTACTTC.